This T cell receptor beta chain stems from a study of long-term antiretroviral therapy in people with HIV. The assay used was immunoSEQ (version v3.0), run at survey level. Profiling relied on immunoSEQ multiplex PCR, and the TCRdb table lists in-frame clones only, not all of them. The sample carries under 20,000 clones, under 85% recorded once. In germline, CDR1 is SNHLY, CDR2 FYNNEI. This CDR3 region has 13 residues. V lost 7 bases and J 6 bases, leaving 13 bases between the germline ends. Cryopreserved PBMC samples of about 1-10 million cells were used for DNA extraction. The source of this sequence is a woman aged 40 to 50 with HIV. This specimen consisted of unsorted PBMCs, obtained more than 3.1 years after starting antiretroviral therapy. The rearrangement joins TRBV2 to TRBJ1-5; unclear D gene. CDR3 coding DNA: TGTGCCAGCACCCTCCAAGGGAGTCAGCCCCAGCATTTT. This translates into CASTLQGSQPQHF.